The source of this T cell receptor beta chain is a study of a mutant IDH1 vaccine in newly diagnosed glioma. The wider study: Treated individuals were around 60% male and roughly 40% female, averaging about 42 years of age. Patients arrived already treated with radiotherapy, temozolomide, or both, most having had both.

This table comes from immunoSEQ multiplex PCR, and its TCRdb copy is limited to in-frame clones, with some not included. In the table there are about 35,000 clones, roughly nine tenths of which are singletons. Regarding time point: baseline, week 1 (first vaccination visit). Sample treatment: pre-vaccination baseline after standard-of-care therapy. Astrocytomas found in donors were new, WHO grade 3 or 4, IDH1-mutant and ATRX-lost. The germline V gene encodes CDR1 MNHNS and CDR2 SASEGT. CDR3 length: 15 amino acids. V shed 3 bases and J shed 7 bases, with 18 bases lying between them. The sample consisted of PBMCs, taken from a glioma patient treated with radiotherapy, temozolomide or both. The TCR sequence derives from a woman aged 40 to 55 with glioma. V and J are TRBV6-1 and TRBJ1-1; D is unclear. The DNA for the CDR3 is TGTGCCAGCAGTGAGTCAATCCCAGCCACCTTTGAAGCTTTCTTT. This encodes CASSESIPATFEAFF.